This paragraph covers one T cell receptor (beta chain) sequence. This specimen comes from a study of blood T cell repertoires in COVID-19. Across the whole study: The study drew acute and convalescent COVID-19 samples from the United States, Italy and Spain. T cells, B-cell-depleted T cells, or PBMCs supplied cDNA or gDNA.

How the authors handled the data: For nucleated cells, counts were estimated from reference gene primer amplification. Using immunoSEQ multiplex PCR, the repertoire was profiled, and TCRdb retains in-frame clones only, with some absent. That table supplies the V and J calls and clone size; D and trimming were determined from the DNA. The sample lists roughly 500,000 clones, roughly 88% occurring once. This CDR3 spans 14 amino acids. V was cut by 4 bases and J by 7 bases, with 11 bases left in between. CDR1 is SGHDN and CDR2 is FVKESK in the germline V gene. Sequencing was performed on peripheral blood. This chain uses TRBV14 with TRBJ1-6; D unresolved. The TCR originated in a human donor in a cohort sampled during active COVID-19. In DNA, the CDR3 is TGTGCCAGCAGCCTCCGGGGAAGGAATTCACCCCTCCACTTT. This gives the protein CASSLRGRNSPLHF.